This T cell receptor beta chain was sequenced for a study of human T cells and chemical hapten exposure. On the study more broadly: There were per-sample TCR yield variations, arising mainly from small pooled library volume differences.

This clonotype was recorded at least ten times. TCRdb re-called the RACE reads through MiXCR, storing one row per CDR3 protein. The sample lists a few hundred thousand distinct CDR3 sequences, about 6.3% seen once, with around 5.6% in the top ten. The V gene lost 4 bases and the J gene lost 2 bases, with 18 bases spanning the gap. This CDR3 contains 17 residues. Germline lookup yields CDR1 SGHVS and CDR2 FNYEAQ. Time point described: patch test 2, 6 weeks after DPC sensitization. Treatment in this sample: therapeutic diphenylcyclopropenone sensitization with weekly scalp DPC. The chain is built from TRBV7-6 and TRBJ1-5; a possible D gene is TRBD1 (6 bases). The source material was whole blood, sampled in connection with sensitization to the hapten diphenylcyclopropenone (DPC). This sequence was found in a woman younger than 30 with alopecia areata. Some clones in this sample may be carry-over from other donors' samples. The CDR3 sequence is CASSSRPPGVGNQPQHF. In DNA form, the CDR3 reads TGTGCCAGCAGCTCCCGCCCCCCAGGGGTTGGCAATCAGCCCCAGCATTTT. Together with reference TRBV7-6 and TRBJ1-5, the CDR3 gives the full variable domain: GAGVSQSPRYKVTKRGQDVALRCDPISGHVSLYWYRQALGQGPEFLTYFNYEAQQDKSGLPNDRFSAERPEGSISTLTIQRTEQRDSAMYRCASSSRPPGVGNQPQHFGDGTRLSIL.